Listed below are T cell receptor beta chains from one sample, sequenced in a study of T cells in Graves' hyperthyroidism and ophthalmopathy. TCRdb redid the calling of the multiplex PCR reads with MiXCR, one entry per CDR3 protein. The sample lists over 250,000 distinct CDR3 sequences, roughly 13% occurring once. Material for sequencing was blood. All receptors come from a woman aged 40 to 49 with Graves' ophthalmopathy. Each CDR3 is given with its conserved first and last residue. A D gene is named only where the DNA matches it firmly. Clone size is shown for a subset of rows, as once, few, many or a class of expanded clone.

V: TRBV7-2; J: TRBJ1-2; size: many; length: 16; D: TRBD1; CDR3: CASSLGGLGQNYGYTF; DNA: TGTGCCAGCAGCTTGGGCGGATTGGGACAGAACTATGGCTACACCTTC
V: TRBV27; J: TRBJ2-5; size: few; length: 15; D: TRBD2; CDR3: CASSLIGGGRETQYF; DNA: TGTGCCAGCAGCCTAATCGGCGGGGGACGGGAGACCCAGTACTTC
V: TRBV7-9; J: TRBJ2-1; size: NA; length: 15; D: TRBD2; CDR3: CASSPGLARANEQFF; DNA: TGTGCCAGCAGCCCAGGACTAGCGCGAGCTAATGAGCAGTTCTTC
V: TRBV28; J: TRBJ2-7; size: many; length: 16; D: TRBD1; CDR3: CASSLLGWDRGREQYF; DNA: TGTGCCAGCAGTTTATTGGGTTGGGACAGGGGGCGCGAGCAGTACTTC
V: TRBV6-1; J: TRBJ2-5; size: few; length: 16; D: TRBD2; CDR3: CASSLGTSRFGETQYF; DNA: TGTGCCAGCAGTCTCGGGACTAGCCGTTTTGGAGAGACCCAGTACTTC
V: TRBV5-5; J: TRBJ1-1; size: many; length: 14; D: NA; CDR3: CASSLEGGLTEAFF; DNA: TGTGCCAGCAGCTTGGAAGGGGGTTTGACTGAAGCTTTCTTT
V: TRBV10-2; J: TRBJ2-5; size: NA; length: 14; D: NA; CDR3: CASSEGRYQETQYF; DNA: TGCGCCAGCAGTGAGGGGCGCTATCAAGAGACCCAGTACTTC
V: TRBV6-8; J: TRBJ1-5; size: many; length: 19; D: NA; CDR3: CASVTLGHPLNVSNQPQHF; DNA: TGTGCCAGCGTTACTCTGGGACACCCTCTTAATGTTAGCAATCAGCCCCAGCATTTT
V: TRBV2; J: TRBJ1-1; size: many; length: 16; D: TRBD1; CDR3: CASSEAGGRGVTEAFF; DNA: TGTGCCAGCAGTGAAGCAGGGGGCAGGGGTGTCACTGAAGCTTTCTTT
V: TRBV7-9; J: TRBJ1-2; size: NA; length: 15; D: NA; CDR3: CASSLERADNYGYTF; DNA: TGTGCCAGCAGCTTAGAACGGGCAGATAACTATGGCTACACCTTC
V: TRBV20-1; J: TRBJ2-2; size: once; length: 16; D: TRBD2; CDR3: CSARDFAGGRAGELFF; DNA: TGCAGTGCTAGAGATTTTGCGGGAGGGCGCGCCGGGGAGCTGTTTTTT
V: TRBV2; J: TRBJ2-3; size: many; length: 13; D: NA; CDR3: CASSVDSKDTQYF; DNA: TGTGCCAGCAGTGTAGACAGCAAAGATACGCAGTATTTT
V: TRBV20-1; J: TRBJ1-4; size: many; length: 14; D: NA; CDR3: CSARGFTTNEKLFF; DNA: TGCAGTGCTAGAGGATTTACAACTAATGAAAAACTGTTTTTT
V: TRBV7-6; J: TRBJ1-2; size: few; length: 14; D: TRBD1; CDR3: CASSLETGGYGYTF; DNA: TGTGCCAGCAGCTTAGAGACAGGGGGTTATGGCTACACCTTC
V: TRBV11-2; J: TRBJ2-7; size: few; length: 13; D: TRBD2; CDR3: CASSLRGGREQYF; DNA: TGTGCCAGCAGCTTGCGGGGGGGCCGCGAGCAGTACTTC
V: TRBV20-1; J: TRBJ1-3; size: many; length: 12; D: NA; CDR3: CSARTSGNTIYF; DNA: TGCAGTGCTAGGACCAGTGGAAACACCATATATTTT
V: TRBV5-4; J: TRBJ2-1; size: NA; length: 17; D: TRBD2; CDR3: CASSRDLAGGSSNEQFF; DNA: TGTGCCAGCAGCCGGGACCTAGCGGGGGGTAGTTCCAATGAGCAGTTCTTC
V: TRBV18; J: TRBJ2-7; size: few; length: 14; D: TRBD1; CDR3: CASSPPGTGREQYF; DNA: TGTGCCAGCTCACCACCTGGGACAGGGCGCGAGCAGTACTTC
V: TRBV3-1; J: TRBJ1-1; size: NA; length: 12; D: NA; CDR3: CASSRGGFQAFF; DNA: TGTGCCAGCAGCCGGGGGGGGTTCCAAGCTTTCTTT
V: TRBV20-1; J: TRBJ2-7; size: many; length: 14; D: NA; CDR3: CSASTASGTYEQYF; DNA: TGCAGTGCTAGTACGGCTAGTGGGACCTACGAGCAGTACTTC
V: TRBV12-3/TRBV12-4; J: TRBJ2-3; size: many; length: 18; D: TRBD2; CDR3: CASTPMLTSGGHTDTQYF; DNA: TGTGCCAGCACCCCGATGCTTACTAGCGGGGGTCACACAGATACGCAGTATTTT